Shown below are 11 T cell receptor beta chains from a single sample sequenced in a study of CD8 T cells in ankylosing spondylitis. Regarding the study as a whole: Apparently characteristic of ankylosing spondylitis blood was a TCR beta motif (roughly 8 highly homologous variants).

What these receptors recognize is not known. TCRdb re-called the 5' RACE reads with MiXCR, one entry per CDR3 protein. Here the sample spans about 460,000 distinct CDR3 sequences, roughly 5.2% being singletons. Sequencing was performed on blood, either unsorted or a sorted T cell fraction (not recorded which). These receptors all stem from a male donor with ankylosing spondylitis.

This clonotype has at least ten counts. The chain couples TRBV7-2 to TRBJ2-7, with 8 nucleotides matching TRBD2. Germline values: CDR1 SGHTA, CDR2 FQGNSA. J gave up 7 bases and V 3 bases, and 8 bases lay outside the gene matches. CDR3 size: 14 residues. CDR3 sequence (DNA): TGTGCCAGCAGCTTTAGCGGGGCGTATTTGGAGCAGTACTTC. Amino acids: CASSFSGAYLEQYF.

The V and J genes are TRBV20-1 and TRBJ2-7; TRBD2 agrees at 7 bases. Trimming cost V 0 bases and J 6 bases; bases outside gene matches: 5. Looked up from germline, CDR1 is DFQATT and CDR2 is SNEGSKA (reference sequence). CDR3 length equals 13 residues. For the CDR3, the DNA is TGCAGTGCTAGAGAAGGGACTATTCGCGAGCAGTACTTC. Its translation: CSAREGTIREQYF.

In its sample, this clonotype was seen many times. The gene calls are TRBV20-1 and TRBJ2-1, with D uncertain. V gave up 3 bases and J gave up 8 bases, with 14 bases separating them. This CDR3 contains 13 residues. Germline CDR1 is DFQATT and CDR2 is SNEGSKA (reference sequence). The DNA for the CDR3 is TGCAGTGCTAGCCCCAGAACATACCATGAGCAGTTCTTC. This encodes CSASPRTYHEQFF.

The sample holds many counts of this clonotype. The chain combines TRBV27 with TRBJ2-7, with 7 bases that match TRBD1. Germline CDR1 is MNHEY and CDR2 is SMNVEV (reference sequence). The CDR3 length is 15 residues. Losses at the gene ends were 4 bases for V and 1 base for J; bases not matched to a gene: 7. DNA for the CDR3: TGTGCCAGCAGTTCGGCCCCGGGACAGTCCTACGAGCAGTACTTC. It is translated as CASSSAPGQSYEQYF.

This clonotype was seen ten or more times. The V and J genes are TRBV5-5 and TRBJ2-2; TRBD1 matches 7 bases. The CDR3 sequence is 16 residues long. Germline CDR1 SGHKS, CDR2 YYEKEE (reference sequence). V lost 6 bases and J lost 0; bases outside the gene matches: 8. The CDR3 bases are TGTGCCAGCACCTTAACCGGGACAGCGAACACCGGGGAGCTGTTTTTT. This translates into CASTLTGTANTGELFF.

This clonotype was seen ten or more times. The DNA for the CDR3 is TGCGCCAGCAGCTTGGCCGCGGGAGGTTACTACAATGAGCAGTTCTTC. Encoded protein: CASSLAAGGYYNEQFF. V and J are TRBV5-1 and TRBJ2-1; the match to TRBD2 covers 8 bases. Germline V gene sequence: CDR1 SGHRS, CDR2 YFSETQ. The V gene end was trimmed by 0 bases and the J gene end by 3 bases; junction bases not matched to a gene: 5. The CDR3 has 16 amino acids. Full variable domain (missing parts from reference TRBV5-1 and TRBJ2-1): KAGVTQTPRYLIKTRGQQVTLSCSPISGHRSVSWYQQTPGQGLQFLFEYFSETQRNKGNFPGRFSGRQFSNSRSEMNVSTLELGDSALYLCASSLAAGGYYNEQFFGPGTRLTVL.

This clonotype occurred many times. This chain connects TRBV5-1 to TRBJ2-1; D gene unclear. The CDR3 loop spans 15 amino acids. Germline lookup yields CDR1 SGHRS and CDR2 YFSETQ. V was clipped by 0 bases and J by 6 bases, with 13 bases between them. The CDR3 is CASSLGGEAFNEQFF. The CDR3 DNA sequence: TGCGCCAGCAGCTTGGGCGGCGAGGCTTTCAATGAGCAGTTCTTC.

This clonotype was seen repeatedly, ten times or more. The V call is TRBV7-9, the J call TRBJ2-3; 7 nucleotides agree with TRBD2. After removal of 2 bases from V and 3 bases from J, the junction contained 5 bases not matched to a gene. There are 15 residues in the CDR3. Germline V gene lookup returns CDR1 SEHNR and CDR2 FQNEAQ (reference sequence). CDR3: CASSLKSGETDTQYF. The CDR3 coding sequence is TGTGCCAGCAGCTTAAAGAGCGGGGAAACAGATACGCAGTATTTT.

This clonotype showed up many times. V gene TRBV20-1 combines with J gene TRBJ2-3, with D uncertain. CDR3 length equals 14 residues. V was cut by 4 bases and J by 2 bases, with 13 bases left in between. The germline CDR1 and CDR2 sequences are DFQATT and SNEGSKA (reference sequence). CDR3 in amino acids: CSAISPVATDTQYF. DNA of the CDR3: TGCAGTGCTATTAGCCCGGTCGCCACAGATACGCAGTATTTT.

This clonotype has at least ten counts. This chain links TRBV20-1 with TRBJ1-1; no reliable D call. The CDR3 is 14 amino acids. Germline CDR1 and CDR2: DFQATT and SNEGSKA (reference sequence). The V end lost 6 bases, the J end lost 5 bases, and 19 bases lay between the germline ends. The CDR3 sequence is CSAITPARRTEAFF. DNA for the CDR3: TGCAGTGCAATAACCCCAGCCCGGAGGACTGAAGCTTTCTTT.

This clonotype appeared many times. CDR3 sequence: CASSFSGGWTEAFF. The CDR3 DNA reads TGTGCCAGCAGTTTTTCTGGGGGTTGGACTGAAGCTTTCTTT. V and J are TRBV12-3 or TRBV12-4 and TRBJ1-1, with D perhaps matching TRBD1 (5 bases). V was trimmed by 3 bases and J by 5 bases, leaving 13 bases between them. The CDR3 is made up of 14 amino acids.